Below are 13 T cell receptor beta chains sequenced from a single sample in a study of cytomegalovirus exposure and HLA in healthy donors. PCR primers comprised 60 Vbeta and 13 Jbeta primers. Clones were read by immunoSEQ multiplex PCR, and TCRdb kept only the in-frame ones, dropping some. The data show about 160,000 clones, roughly 83% seen once. The specimen sequenced was PBMCs. The receptor set was obtained from a woman under 30 in good health and CMV-seronegative.

The V gene is TRBV4-1, the J gene TRBJ1-5; the D gene is possibly TRBD1 (6 bases). Germline values: CDR1 MGHRA, CDR2 YSYEKL. The CDR3 spans 15 residues. Deletions cut 4 bases from V and 3 bases from J, with 13 bases between. CDR3 loop: CASSLTGQLNQPQHF. The DNA for the CDR3 is TGCGCCAGCAGCCTGACAGGACAACTCAATCAGCCCCAGCATTTT.

This clone has a handful of counts. The rearrangement links TRBV7-9 to TRBJ1-2, with TRBD1 identical over 9 bases. Trimming took 1 base from V and 8 from J; bases not matched to a gene: 5. Germline lookup yields CDR1 SEHNR and CDR2 FQNEAQ (reference sequence). This CDR3 spans 14 amino acids. The CDR3 protein is CASSLETGGDGYTF. DNA for the CDR3: TGTGCCAGCAGCTTAGAGACAGGGGGGGACGGCTACACCTTC. Looking up the rest from reference TRBV7-9 and TRBJ1-2 gives the full variable domain: DTGVSQNPRHKITKRGQNVTFRCDPISEHNRLYWYRQTLGQGPEFLTYFQNEAQLEKSRLLSDRFSAERPKGSFSTLEIQRTEQGDSAMYLCASSLETGGDGYTFGSGTRLTVV.

The chain is built from TRBV27 and TRBJ2-3, with no clear D. The V gene's germline CDR1 is MNHEY and CDR2 SMNVEV (reference sequence). With 2 bases removed from V and 0 bases from J, the gap between germline ends came to 9 bases. The CDR3 length is 15 residues. This chain's CDR3 is CASSLGQLSTDTQYF. The CDR3 bases are TGTGCCAGCAGTTTAGGGCAGCTTAGCACAGATACGCAGTATTTT.

This chain uses TRBV11-2 with TRBJ2-7; TRBD2 matches at 9 bases. Germline CDR1 is SGHAT and CDR2 is FQNNGV. With 6 bases clipped from V and 1 base from J, the junction kept 7 bases outside the gene matches. The CDR3 covers 15 residues. This CDR3 reads CASRDLREGSYEQYF. CDR3 nucleotide sequence: TGTGCCAGCAGGGACCTGCGGGAGGGATCCTACGAGCAGTACTTC.

This clone was observed a few times. The CDR3 DNA sequence: TGTGCCAGCACGACAGGGAGAGCAACTAATGAAAAACTGTTTTTT. Residues: CASTTGRATNEKLFF. The gene calls are TRBV2 and TRBJ1-4; 7 positions agree with TRBD1. The CDR3 runs 15 residues. Trimming at V came to 7 bases and at J to 0 bases, leaving 5 bases not matched to a gene. Germline V lookup: CDR1 SNHLY, CDR2 FYNNEI.

The V call is TRBV19, the J call TRBJ2-2, with 8 positions matching TRBD1. V lost 6 bases and J lost 0; bases outside the gene matches: 6. The CDR3 loop spans 16 amino acids. CDR1 LNHDA and CDR2 SQIVND come from the germline V gene (reference sequence). CDR3 protein: CASRLRTGTNTGELFF. The CDR3 DNA follows: TGTGCCAGTAGGCTCAGGACAGGGACGAACACCGGGGAGCTGTTTTTT.

This chain links TRBV5-5 with TRBJ2-7; 8 bases are a match to TRBD2. CDR3 length: 15 residues. Germline assignment: CDR1 SGHKS and CDR2 YYEKEE (reference sequence). Germline trimming cut 3 bases from V and 5 bases from J; bases unmatched to any gene: 10. The CDR3 region is CASSSLGLVTNEQYF. CDR3 bases: TGTGCCAGCAGCTCCCTGGGACTAGTCACCAACGAGCAGTACTTC.

The sample holds one count of this clone. V usage is TRBV18 and J usage is TRBJ1-5, with 7 bases matching TRBD1. Germline V gene data show CDR1 as KGHSH and CDR2 as LQKENI. The CDR3 length is 15 residues. The V gene end was trimmed by 2 bases and the J gene end by 4 bases; junction bases not matched to a gene: 5. The CDR3 region is CASSPSAGGNQPQHF. The CDR3 region has the DNA TGTGCCAGCTCACCATCGGCAGGGGGGAATCAGCCCCAGCATTTT. The complete variable domain, with remaining parts taken from reference TRBV18 and TRBJ1-5, reads NAGVMQNPRHLVRRRGQEARLRCSPMKGHSHVYWYRQLPEEGLKFMVYLQKENIIDESGMPKERFSAEFPKEGPSILRIQQVVRGDSAAYFCASSPSAGGNQPQHFGDGTRLSIL.

This sequence joins TRBV6-5 and TRBJ2-1; 12 bases line up with TRBD2. The CDR3 runs to 16 residues. V shed 0 bases, J shed 12 bases, and the junction held 9 bases outside the gene matches. Germline assignment: CDR1 MNHEY and CDR2 SVGAGI. The CDR3 loop reads CASSYSLASGGARQFF. The DNA of the CDR3 is TGTGCCAGCAGTTACTCGCTGGCTAGCGGGGGGGCTAGGCAGTTCTTC.

The chain has TRBV11-3 and TRBJ1-1, with 7 bases lining up with TRBD1. CDR1 is SGHNT and CDR2 is YENEEA in the germline V gene. J gave up 6 bases and V 5 bases, and 15 bases lay outside the gene matches. The CDR3 spans 16 residues. In nucleotides, the CDR3 is TGTGCCAGCAGCCCCGCGGAGGGGGCGATTAGAGCTGAAGCTTTCTTT. Translating it yields CASSPAEGAIRAEAFF.

The chain joins TRBV27 to TRBJ1-1, with TRBD1 matching over 7 bases. Germline trimming cut 9 bases from V and 3 bases from J; bases unmatched to any gene: 10. The CDR3 is 14 residues long. Germline V gene data show CDR1 as MNHEY and CDR2 as SMNVEV (reference sequence). CDR3 bases: TGTGCCAGTCGTCGAGACAGGGCCGACACTGAAGCTTTCTTT. Its translation is CASRRDRADTEAFF.

This chain links TRBV4-1 with TRBJ1-2; no clear D. The CDR3 extends over 15 amino acids. V was clipped by 1 base and J by 5 bases, with 14 bases between them. Germline lookup yields CDR1 MGHRA and CDR2 YSYEKL. CDR3 DNA: TGCGCCAGCAGCCAAGCATCTCCCCTACCATATGGCTACACCTTC. It codes for CASSQASPLPYGYTF.

The CDR3 DNA reads as TGTGCCTGGGGTGGACAGGGGGCGGGTACTGGCACAGATACGCAGTATTTT. Its translation: CAWGGQGAGTGTDTQYF. This chain joins TRBV30 and TRBJ2-3; TRBD1 matches at 11 bases. The V segment lost 5 bases and the J segment 1 base; nucleotides outside the gene matches: 11. This CDR3 region has 17 residues. Germline CDR1 reads GTSNPN; CDR2 reads SVGIG (reference sequence).